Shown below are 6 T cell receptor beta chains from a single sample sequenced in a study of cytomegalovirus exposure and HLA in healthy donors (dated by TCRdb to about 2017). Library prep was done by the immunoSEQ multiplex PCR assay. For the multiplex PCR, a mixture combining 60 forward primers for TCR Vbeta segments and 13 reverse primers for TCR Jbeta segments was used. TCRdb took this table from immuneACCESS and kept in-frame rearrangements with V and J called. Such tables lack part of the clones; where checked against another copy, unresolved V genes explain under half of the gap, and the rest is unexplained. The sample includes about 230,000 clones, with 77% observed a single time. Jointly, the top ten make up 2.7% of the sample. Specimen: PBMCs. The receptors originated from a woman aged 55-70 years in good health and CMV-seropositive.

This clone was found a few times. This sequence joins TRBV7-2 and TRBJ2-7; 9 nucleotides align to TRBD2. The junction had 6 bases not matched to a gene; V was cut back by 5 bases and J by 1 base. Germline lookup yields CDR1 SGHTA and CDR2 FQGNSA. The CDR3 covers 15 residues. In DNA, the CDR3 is TGTGCCAGCAGCCGTGAGCGGGGGGCATCCTACGAGCAGTACTTC. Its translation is CASSRERGASYEQYF.

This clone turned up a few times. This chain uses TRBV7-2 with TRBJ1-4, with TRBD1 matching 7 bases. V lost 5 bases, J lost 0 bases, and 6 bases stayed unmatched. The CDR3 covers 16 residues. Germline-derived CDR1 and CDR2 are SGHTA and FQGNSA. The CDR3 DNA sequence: TGTGCCAGCAGCCCCAGAAGGGGGCCAACTAATGAAAAACTGTTTTTT. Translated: CASSPRRGPTNEKLFF.

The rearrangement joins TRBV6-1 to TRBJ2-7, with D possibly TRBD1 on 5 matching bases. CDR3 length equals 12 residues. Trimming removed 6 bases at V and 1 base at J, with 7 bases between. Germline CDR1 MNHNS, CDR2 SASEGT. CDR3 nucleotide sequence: TGTGCCAGCAGGACAGTGTCCTACGAGCAGTACTTC. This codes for CASRTVSYEQYF.

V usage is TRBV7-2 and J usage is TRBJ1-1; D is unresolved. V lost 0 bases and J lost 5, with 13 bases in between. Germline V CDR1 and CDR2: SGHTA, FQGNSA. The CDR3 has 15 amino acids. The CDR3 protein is CASSLAARTPTEAFF. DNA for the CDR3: TGTGCCAGCAGCTTAGCGGCAAGGACTCCAACTGAAGCTTTCTTT.

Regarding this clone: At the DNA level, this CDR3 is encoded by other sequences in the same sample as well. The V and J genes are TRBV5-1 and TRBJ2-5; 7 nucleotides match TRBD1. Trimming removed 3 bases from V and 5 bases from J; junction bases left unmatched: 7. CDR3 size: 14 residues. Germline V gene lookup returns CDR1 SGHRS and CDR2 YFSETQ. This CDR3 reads CASSSQGSEETQYF. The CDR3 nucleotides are TGCGCCAGCAGCTCACAGGGGTCGGAGGAGACCCAGTACTTC.

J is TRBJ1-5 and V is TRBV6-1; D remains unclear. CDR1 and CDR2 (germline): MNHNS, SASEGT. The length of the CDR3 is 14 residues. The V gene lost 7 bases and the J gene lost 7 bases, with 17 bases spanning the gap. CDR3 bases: TGTGCCAGCACTCGGGAGGGAACGGTACAGCCCCAGCATTTT. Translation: CASTREGTVQPQHF.